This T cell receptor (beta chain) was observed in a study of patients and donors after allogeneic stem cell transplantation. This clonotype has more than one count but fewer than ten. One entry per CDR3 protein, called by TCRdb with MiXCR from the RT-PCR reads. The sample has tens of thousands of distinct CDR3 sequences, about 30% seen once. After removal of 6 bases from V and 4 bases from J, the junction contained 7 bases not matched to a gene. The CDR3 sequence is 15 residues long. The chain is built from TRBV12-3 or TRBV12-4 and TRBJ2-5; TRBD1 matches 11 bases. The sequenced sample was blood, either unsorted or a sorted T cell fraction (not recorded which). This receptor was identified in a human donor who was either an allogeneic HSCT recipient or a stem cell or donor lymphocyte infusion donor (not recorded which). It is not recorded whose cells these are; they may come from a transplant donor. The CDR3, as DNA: TGTGCCAGCAGCTCAGGACAGGGGGCAGGAGAGACCCAGTACTTC. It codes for CASSSGQGAGETQYF.